The next 16 T cell receptor beta chains were all read from a single sample in a study of blood T cells in healthy people across ages (dated by TCRdb to about 2015). Library preparation was by 5' RACE. The sequencing machine was an Illumina HiSeq 2500. A second PCR of roughly 7 to 11 cycles was performed with a sample-barcoded 5' primer and a J-beta primer mix. TCRdb redid the processing of the public reads, applying fastp at Q25 and MiXCR, and retained in-frame beta chains. Rows with a matching CDR3 protein are joined into one entry that keeps the most common DNA and genes. Present in this sample are approximately 1.5 million distinct CDR3 sequences, approximately 42% of which were seen just once. The ten largest make up around 4% of the sample. Sequenced sample: blood. Source of these receptors: a woman aged 18 to 35 in good health.

The chain couples TRBV12-3 or TRBV12-4 to TRBJ2-1; 7 nucleotides match TRBD2. The V and J ends lost 6 bases and 6 bases, in that order; junction bases with no gene match: 11. The CDR3 is 15 amino acids. CDR3 bases: TGTGCCAGCAGCCCCGGGCGGGAGAAGGTCAATGAGCAGTTCTTC. This codes for CASSPGREKVNEQFF.

CDR3 amino acids: CASSLAYINVNTEAFF. The DNA of the CDR3 is TGCGCCAGCAGCTTGGCCTACATAAACGTGAACACTGAAGCTTTCTTT. This chain joins TRBV5-1 and TRBJ1-1; D call uncertain. The germline V gene has CDR1 SGHRS and CDR2 YFSETQ. Trimming shortened V by 0 bases and J by 0 bases, and 12 bases separated the two germline ends. The CDR3 is 16 amino acids.

V and J are TRBV7-8 and TRBJ2-1, with 8 bases lining up with TRBD2. The CDR3 totals 14 residues. V dropped 5 bases and J dropped 7; count of bases not matched to a gene: 7. Germline V gene sequence: CDR1 SGHVS, CDR2 FQNEAQ. In nucleotides, the CDR3 is TGTGCCAGCAGCCATCCAACGGGGGGGAATGAGCAGTTCTTC. Translation gives CASSHPTGGNEQFF.

This rearrangement joins TRBV4-3 to TRBJ1-2; 8 bases line up with TRBD1. The junction had 9 bases not matched to a gene; V was cut back by 3 bases and J by 3 bases. CDR1 is LGHNA and CDR2 is YSLEER in the germline V gene. This CDR3 has 16 residues. CDR3 sequence reads: CASSQSRGRSDYGYTF. In DNA form, the CDR3 reads TGCGCCAGCAGCCAGTCCAGGGGGCGTTCAGACTATGGCTACACCTTC.

Only a few counts were recorded for this clonotype. V gene TRBV27 combines with J gene TRBJ2-1; TRBD2 agrees at 7 bases. V shed 10 bases, J shed 1 base, and the junction held 10 bases outside the gene matches. Germline loops: CDR1 MNHEY, CDR2 SMNVEV (reference sequence). The CDR3 extends over 15 amino acids. As DNA, the CDR3 is TGTGCCACCAGAGACACGGGAGGTTCCTACAATGAGCAGTTCTTC. This translates into CATRDTGGSYNEQFF.

The chain couples TRBV11-2 to TRBJ2-2, with 9 bases fitting TRBD2. CDR3 size: 16 residues. Germline V gene sequence: CDR1 SGHAT, CDR2 FQNNGV. V was clipped by 4 bases and J by 5 bases; unmatched bases: 8. The CDR3 DNA is TGTGCCAGCAGCTCTCCCCGGACTAGCGAGACCGGGGAGCTGTTTTTT. Its protein product is CASSSPRTSETGELFF.

This clonotype was recorded once. V and J are TRBV10-3 and TRBJ2-7; 8 bases fit TRBD1. This CDR3 has 14 residues. Germline CDR1 ENHRY, CDR2 SYGVKD. With 4 bases clipped from V and 3 bases from J, the junction kept 5 bases outside the gene matches. In nucleotides, the CDR3 is TGTGCCATCAGTGCCCGACAGGGGAGCTACGAGCAGTACTTC. Translating it yields CAISARQGSYEQYF.

The genes are TRBV4-3 and TRBJ2-7; 7 bases match TRBD2. The CDR3 totals 15 residues. The germline V gene has CDR1 LGHNA and CDR2 YSLEER. The V and J ends lost 1 base and 0 bases, in that order; junction bases with no gene match: 3. The CDR3 region is CASSQAAGVSYEQYF. DNA for the CDR3: TGCGCCAGCAGCCAAGCTGCGGGAGTCTCCTACGAGCAGTACTTC.

The chain is built from TRBV13 and TRBJ1-1; D is ambiguous. The V gene's germline CDR1 is PRHDT and CDR2 FYEKMQ (reference sequence). This CDR3 is built from 15 residues. The V end lost 4 bases, the J end lost 3 bases, and 15 bases lay between the germline ends. This CDR3 is CASSSTGIGYTEAFF. CDR3 sequence (DNA): TGTGCCAGCAGCTCGACGGGGATCGGGTACACTGAAGCTTTCTTT. Drawing the rest from reference TRBV13 and TRBJ1-1, the complete variable domain is AAGVIQSPRHLIKEKRETATLKCYPIPRHDTVYWYQQGPGQDPQFLISFYEKMQSDKGSIPDRFSAQQFSDYHSELNMSSLELGDSALYFCASSSTGIGYTEAFFGQGTRLTVV.

This clonotype appeared a single time. This sequence may be a read error, since a much larger clone differs from it by one base. In DNA, the CDR3 is TGTGCCAGCAGTTTAGAAACGGGACAGAACTATAGCTACACCTTC. Its protein is CASSLETGQNYSYTF. This chain links TRBV12-3 or TRBV12-4 with TRBJ1-2; the match to TRBD1 covers 7 bases. The length of the CDR3 is 15 residues.

This clonotype was detected a few times. The J gene is TRBJ1-1, the V gene TRBV7-9; D is uncertain. This CDR3 spans 11 amino acids. The ends were cut back, 9 bases at V and 0 bases at J, with 5 bases in the middle. Germline CDR1 SEHNR, CDR2 FQNEAQ (reference sequence). The CDR3 DNA follows: TGTGCCAGTGGAATGAACACTGAAGCTTTCTTT. Translating gives CASGMNTEAFF.

The chain couples TRBV6-1 to TRBJ2-7, with D perhaps matching TRBD2 (5 bases). Trimming shortened V by 8 bases and J by 7 bases, and 21 bases separated the two germline ends. This CDR3 contains 14 residues. The germline V gene has CDR1 MNHNS and CDR2 SASEGT. The CDR3 loop reads CASQGEGTYNEQYF. In DNA form, the CDR3 reads TGTGCCAGCCAAGGAGAGGGCACCTACAATGAGCAGTACTTC.

This clonotype showed up just a few times. V and J are TRBV3-1 and TRBJ2-1; 7 nucleotides align to TRBD2. Germline V gene sequence: CDR1 LGHDT, CDR2 YNNKEL (reference sequence). The CDR3 extends over 16 amino acids. V lost 2 bases to trimming and J lost 5 bases; unmatched junction nucleotides: 9. The CDR3 bases are TGTGCCAGCAGCCAATCGGCGGGAGCCGTCGACAATGAGCAGTTCTTC. Translation gives CASSQSAGAVDNEQFF.

This clonotype was seen more than once but under ten times. This rearrangement joins TRBV20-1 to TRBJ2-1; D is undetermined. CDR3 length: 16 amino acids. Germline CDR1 is DFQATT and CDR2 is SNEGSKA (reference sequence). The germline V and J ends were trimmed by 2 bases and 1 base, with 15 bases remaining between them. CDR3: CSARPLRGNSYNEQFF. CDR3 bases: TGCAGTGCTAGACCCCTGCGAGGAAATTCCTACAATGAGCAGTTCTTC.

The V and J genes are TRBV7-8 and TRBJ1-5; TRBD1 matches at 11 bases. The CDR3 length is 16 residues. V gave up 4 bases and J gave up 6 bases; unmatched junction bases: 8. Germline V gene lookup returns CDR1 SGHVS and CDR2 FQNEAQ. The CDR3 nucleotides read TGTGCCAGCAGCTCCCCGAGGACAGGGGGCAGTCAGCCCCAGCATTTT. Residues: CASSSPRTGGSQPQHF.

This clonotype appeared many times. This chain uses TRBV2 with TRBJ2-5, with D possibly matching TRBD2 (5 bases). Germline V gene data show CDR1 as SNHLY and CDR2 as FYNNEI. Trimming shortened V by 4 bases and J by 4 bases, and 13 bases separated the two germline ends. CDR3 length: 14 amino acids. CDR3 protein: CASSVQLVSETQYF. CDR3 DNA sequence: TGTGCCAGCAGTGTACAACTAGTCTCAGAGACCCAGTACTTC.